This TCR beta chain was captured by sequencing in a study of human T cells and chemical hapten exposure (dated by TCRdb to about 2021). General notes on the study: For sensitization, 2% DPC in acetone was applied to a 2 cm by 2 cm area of upper inner arm skin. The patient cohort, mostly female, included alopecia areata with under or over 50% scalp involvement, alopecia totalis and alopecia universalis. Patch tests used Finn chambers with 0.01% DPC on the upper back, scored after 6 days by International Contact Dermatitis Research Group standards. Blood for TCR sequencing was provided by twenty-nine alopecia patients at one to four time points (pre-sensitization, 2, 6 and 24 weeks). In alopecia patients, the study followed how the peripheral blood TCR repertoire changed in vivo over primary and secondary sensitization to diphenylcyclopropenone (DPC), a hapten. The libraries were sequenced as a pool, and the TCR yield per sample differed mostly because of small variations in library volumes within the pool. Weekly therapeutic DPC doses were additionally applied to the scalp of patients throughout the roughly 26-week study period. Each blood RNA sample was used to sequence both TCR alpha and TCR beta chains. Blood samples were taken from patients before sensitization (week 0) and then at 2, 6 and about 24 weeks after DPC sensitization.

General findings and caveats noted by the study authors: Expanded TCRs formed significantly more large CDR3 similarity clusters than pre-sensitization or healthy control sets, consistent with antigen-driven responses. DPC sensitization did not change the number of TCRs with a frequency above 1 in 1000, and there was no evidence of changes in global repertoire structure. After repeated subsampling, the strength of the expansion versus patch-test correlation and the threshold at which it became significant changed. Because all patients had alopecia, a presumed autoimmune disease, the immune response of the patients might differ from that of healthy individuals. Patch test score correlated positively with the number of PT1 expanded TCRs, reaching significance at thresholds 8, 16 and 32 but not at 4.

Measured from the cysteine to the phenylalanine, the CDR3 is 11 residues long. Left in the record is the CDR3 DNA by itself, 33 bases read in frame from the first base. The V end loses 4 bases and the J end loses 5 bases, and a stretch of 8 bases separates them. Reading the germline V gene (reference sequence) gives CDR1 DFQATT and CDR2 SNEGSKA. Concerning this clonotype: Its recognized antigen is unknown. No base qualities exist here, and no much larger clone lies one base off it.

In the paper's terms, the time point label means: pre-sensitization, week 0. Reading the label with the study, this specimen's treatment or condition is: therapeutic diphenylcyclopropenone sensitization with weekly scalp DPC. Total RNA was isolated from unfractionated whole blood collected in Tempus Blood RNA tubes. At each patch-test visit, blood was drawn before the patch test was applied. Patients were eligible if aged 18 to 70, diagnosed with alopecia and judged suitable for DPC therapy, and pregnant patients were excluded. The method was RACE. The instrument given in TCRdb is NextSeq 500. Library preparation attached unique molecular identifiers to individual cDNA molecules for quantitative, reproducible TCR counting. From the authors' description of their analysis: Samples had a median of about 96,000 TCRs, with a range from about 23,224 to 750,000. V, J and CDR3 annotation of the TCR reads was performed with the Decombinator software suite. For the PS versus PT1 abundance plots, all samples were subsampled to the same number of TCRs (28,000). Expanded TCRs were defined as absent before sensitization and observed at least eight times at the 2-week time point. TCRdb redid the processing of the public reads, applying fastp at Q25 and MiXCR, and retained in-frame beta chains. Duplicate CDR3 protein sequences are folded into a single record with the most common DNA and genes. The V and J calls come from TCRdb's annotation, not from the publication. The sample yields 40,000 or so distinct CDR3 sequences; 9.5% to 15% were counted once. The ten largest clones add up to around 2% of the sample.

The chain uses TRBV20-1 and TRBJ1-2; no D gene is confidently identified. The sequencing here drew on whole blood, taken in connection with sensitization to the hapten diphenylcyclopropenone (DPC). The TCR was taken from a woman aged 40 to 50 with alopecia areata. Some clones in this sample may be carry-over from other donors' samples. For the CDR3, the sequence is CSATGLYGYTF. The nucleotide sequence is given as TGCAGTGCTACTGGGTTATATGGCTACACCTTC.